The 26 T cell receptor beta chains in this list originate from one sample, sequenced in a study of cytomegalovirus exposure and HLA in healthy donors (dated by TCRdb to about 2017). Libraries were constructed by the immunoSEQ multiplex PCR assay. TCRdb took this table from immuneACCESS and kept in-frame rearrangements with V and J called. Such tables lack part of the clones; where checked against another copy, unresolved V genes explain under half of the gap, and the rest is unexplained. The sample records about 140,000 clones, less than 90% of which are singletons. Jointly, the top ten make up roughly 3% of the sample. Sequences were obtained from PBMCs. The receptors originated from a man aged 18-30 years in good health and CMV-seronegative.

This clone was detected a few times. The rearrangement joins TRBV5-1 to TRBJ1-5; D gene ambiguous. Trimming shortened V by 0 bases and J by 1 base, and 8 bases separated the two germline ends. CDR3 size: 15 residues. Germline values: CDR1 SGHRS, CDR2 YFSETQ. The CDR3 DNA reads TGCGCCAGCAGCTTGGATGGACTCAGCAATCAGCCCCAGCATTTT. Protein: CASSLDGLSNQPQHF.

The chain recombines TRBV7-8 with TRBJ1-1; a possible D gene is TRBD1 (5 bases). V lost 6 bases and J 1 base, leaving 15 bases between the germline ends. The CDR3 is made up of 15 amino acids. The germline gives CDR1 SGHVS, CDR2 FQNEAQ. DNA for the CDR3: TGTGCCAGCAGTAAACAGGACGCTACGAACACTGAAGCTTTCTTT. It encodes CASSKQDATNTEAFF.

This clone was observed once. One junction end does not reproduce the germline sequence, and a read error may be involved. This rearrangement joins TRBV18 to TRBJ1-1, with D hard to call. Per germline, CDR1 KGHSH and CDR2 LQKENI. The CDR3 consists of 13 residues. The CDR3 sequence: CASSPPNVPELFF. The CDR3 coding sequence is TGTGCCAGCTCACCACCAAACGTCCCTGAGTTATTTTTT.

The sample holds many counts of this clone. The J gene is TRBJ2-7, the V gene TRBV28, with 10 bases aligning to TRBD1. CDR1 is MDHEN and CDR2 is SYDVKM in the germline V gene. The ends lost 3 bases at V and 3 bases at J; junction bases unmatched: 8. This CDR3 contains 16 residues. The CDR3 loop reads CASSFSTGQGFYEQYF. Written as DNA, the CDR3 is TGTGCCAGCAGTTTCTCTACGGGACAGGGGTTCTACGAGCAGTACTTC.

The chain's CDR3 is CASSSRGWGGQSYNEQFF. The CDR3 nucleotides are TGTGCCAGCAGTTCGCGAGGGTGGGGGGGGCAGTCCTACAATGAGCAGTTCTTC. The V and J genes are TRBV27 and TRBJ2-1, with D possibly being TRBD2 (7 bases). The germline V and J ends were trimmed by 4 bases and 1 base, with 20 bases remaining between them. Germline assignment: CDR1 MNHEY and CDR2 SMNVEV (reference sequence). This CDR3 region has 18 residues.

V and J are TRBV7-8 and TRBJ2-7; D perhaps matches TRBD1 (5 bases). Germline values: CDR1 SGHVS, CDR2 FQNEAQ. The CDR3 has 13 amino acids. Trimming left V 5 bases short and J 3 bases short, with 11 bases between. This chain's CDR3 is CASSPLQGYEQYF. For the CDR3, the DNA is TGTGCCAGCAGCCCCCTGCAGGGCTACGAGCAGTACTTC. Full variable domain (remainder filled in from reference TRBV7-8 and TRBJ2-7): GAGVSQSPRYKVAKRGQDVALRCDPISGHVSLFWYQQALGQGPEFLTYFQNEAQLDKSGLPSDRFFAERPEGSVSTLKIQRTQQEDSAVYLCASSPLQGYEQYFGPGTRLTVT.

The V call is TRBV7-2, the J call TRBJ2-1, with TRBD2 identical over 11 bases. CDR1 and CDR2 from the germline V gene are SGHTA and FQGNSA. The CDR3 is 16 residues long. With V trimmed by 5 bases and J by 7 bases, 10 bases remained unmatched. CDR3: CASSPPGLAEGNEQFF. Written as DNA, the CDR3 is TGTGCCAGCAGCCCTCCGGGACTAGCGGAGGGGAATGAGCAGTTCTTC.

This chain connects TRBV9 to TRBJ2-5; 9 bases fit TRBD2. This CDR3 has 14 residues. V was pared by 3 bases and J by 3 bases, with 3 bases of the junction left unmatched. Germline V gene sequence: CDR1 SGDLS, CDR2 YYNGEE. The CDR3 sequence: CASSAGLAKETQYF. Here the CDR3 DNA reads TGTGCCAGCAGCGCGGGACTAGCCAAAGAGACCCAGTACTTC.

The chain employs TRBV6-1 and TRBJ2-3, with TRBD2 identical over 7 bases. Germline V gene sequence: CDR1 MNHNS, CDR2 SASEGT. V shed 0 bases and J 3 bases; nucleotides not matched to a gene: 0. The CDR3 has 14 residues. The DNA of the CDR3 is TGTGCCAGCAGTGAAGCGCGGGGGACAGATACGCAGTATTTT. Residues: CASSEARGTDTQYF.

This chain uses TRBV6-1 with TRBJ2-2; the match to TRBD2 covers 7 bases. CDR1 and CDR2 from the germline V gene are MNHNS and SASEGT. Germline trimming cut 4 bases from V and 7 bases from J; bases unmatched to any gene: 3. This CDR3 spans 13 amino acids. In DNA form, the CDR3 reads TGTGCCAGCAGTGGCCTAGCGGACGGGGAGCTGTTTTTT. This codes for CASSGLADGELFF.

The gene calls are TRBV10-2 and TRBJ2-7, with TRBD1 matching over 7 bases. The ends lost 7 bases at V and 9 bases at J; junction bases unmatched: 27. The germline gives CDR1 WSHSY, CDR2 SAAADI. This CDR3 is 18 amino acids long. The chain's CDR3 is CASTRSIPGGRTPTRQYF. CDR3 nucleotides: TGCGCCAGCACTAGGAGCATTCCAGGGGGACGTACTCCTACGAGGCAGTACTTC.

This chain uses TRBV28 with TRBJ2-2; 12 nucleotides align to TRBD2. Germline V gene sequence: CDR1 MDHEN, CDR2 SYDVKM. Trimming at V came to 2 bases and at J to 5 bases, leaving 3 bases not matched to a gene. The CDR3 sequence is 16 residues long. The CDR3 is CASSLLAGGPTGELFF. DNA of the CDR3: TGTGCCAGCAGTTTACTAGCGGGAGGGCCAACCGGGGAGCTGTTTTTT.

The chain combines TRBV29-1 with TRBJ1-2; 9 bases are shared with TRBD1. Germline CDR1 SQVTM, CDR2 ANQGSEA. V lost 4 bases to trimming and J lost 4 bases; unmatched junction nucleotides: 16. The CDR3 has 17 residues. This CDR3 reads CSVVPTPGTGIRYGYTF. In DNA form, the CDR3 reads TGCAGCGTTGTGCCAACCCCCGGGACAGGGATCCGCTATGGCTACACCTTC.

Ten or more counts support this clone. The rearrangement links TRBV7-2 to TRBJ1-3; D gene unclear. Trimming stripped 1 base from V and 8 bases from J, with 12 bases between. This CDR3 is built from 14 residues. Germline V gives CDR1 SGHTA, CDR2 FQGNSA. The CDR3 loop is CASSLGREEDTIYF. CDR3 coding DNA: TGTGCCAGCAGCTTAGGACGGGAAGAGGACACCATATATTTT.

This clone occurred once. This chain links TRBV6-1 with TRBJ1-5, with 7 bases matching TRBD1. Looked up from germline, CDR1 is MNHNS and CDR2 is SASEGT. V lost 11 bases and J lost 1; bases outside the gene matches: 8. This CDR3 has 14 amino acids. The DNA for the CDR3 is TGTGCCGTAGACAGGGTCGGGAGCAATCAGCCCCAGCATTTT. Protein sequence: CAVDRVGSNQPQHF.

The chain recombines TRBV18 with TRBJ1-5; 8 positions agree with TRBD1. CDR1 KGHSH and CDR2 LQKENI come from the germline V gene. Losses at the gene ends were 3 bases for V and 7 bases for J; bases not matched to a gene: 5. The CDR3 contains 14 residues. DNA for the CDR3: TGTGCCAGCTCACCGACAGGGGTAGGACAGCCCCAGCATTTT. This translates into CASSPTGVGQPQHF.

Details on this clone: This sample also contains other DNA sequences that code for the same CDR3. The gene calls are TRBV5-1 and TRBJ1-1, with a possible D match to TRBD1 (6 bases). Per germline, CDR1 SGHRS and CDR2 YFSETQ. V dropped 2 bases and J dropped 1 base, with 9 bases sitting between them. The length of the CDR3 is 14 residues. The CDR3 spells CASSLAGENTEAFF. The CDR3 DNA sequence: TGCGCCAGCAGCTTAGCAGGGGAGAACACTGAAGCTTTCTTT.

This chain joins TRBV5-6 and TRBJ1-2; the match to TRBD1 covers 7 bases. The CDR3 covers 13 residues. The germline V gene encodes CDR1 SGHDT and CDR2 YYEEEE. J was trimmed by 7 bases and V by 0 bases; bases with no gene match: 3. CDR3 DNA sequence: TGTGCCAGCAGCTTGGGACAGGGTTCTGGCTACACCTTC. This codes for CASSLGQGSGYTF.

This clone was seen a few times. The rearrangement joins TRBV7-9 to TRBJ2-7; 8 nucleotides agree with TRBD1. CDR3 size: 15 residues. Looked up from germline, CDR1 is SEHNR and CDR2 is FQNEAQ (reference sequence). V was clipped by 5 bases and J by 0 bases; unmatched bases: 6. The CDR3 DNA sequence: TGTGCCAGCAGCATGGGACAGGCCTACTCCTACGAGCAGTACTTC. It translates to CASSMGQAYSYEQYF.

The chain couples TRBV6-4 to TRBJ2-1; TRBD2 matches 7 bases. CDR1 is MRHNA, CDR2 SNTAGT, per germline. The CDR3 length is 13 residues. With 2 bases clipped from V and 7 bases from J, the junction kept 2 bases outside the gene matches. The CDR3 protein is CASSDLAENEQFF. CDR3 DNA: TGTGCCAGCAGTGACCTAGCGGAAAATGAGCAGTTCTTC.

The chain employs TRBV13 and TRBJ2-1; D perhaps matches TRBD2 (6 bases). This CDR3 has 15 amino acids. Trimming pared 5 bases from V and 0 bases from J, leaving 11 bases between. Germline V gene sequence: CDR1 PRHDT, CDR2 FYEKMQ (reference sequence). In DNA form, the CDR3 reads TGTGCCAGCAGCGGTCGGGGGTCCTCCTACAATGAGCAGTTCTTC. It translates to CASSGRGSSYNEQFF.

The chain has TRBV5-1 and TRBJ2-7; the D gene is possibly TRBD1 (5 bases). The CDR3 is 12 residues long. Germline V lookup: CDR1 SGHRS, CDR2 YFSETQ. V lost 5 bases, J lost 7 bases, and 13 bases lay in between. The CDR3 spells CASRDKAEEQYF. DNA for the CDR3: TGCGCCAGCAGGGACAAGGCGGAAGAGCAGTACTTC.

V usage is TRBV29-1 and J usage is TRBJ2-1, with 9 bases fitting TRBD1. Germline assignment: CDR1 SQVTM and CDR2 ANQGSEA. CDR3 size: 16 residues. The trim removed 5 bases at V and 5 bases at J, leaving 13 bases unmatched. In DNA form, the CDR3 reads TGCAGCGTTTTGGGCCAACGGGGGGACAGGGACAATGAGCAGTTCTTC. It specifies CSVLGQRGDRDNEQFF.

This sequence joins TRBV15 and TRBJ2-1; no reliable D call. Germline V gives CDR1 LNHNV, CDR2 YYDKDF (reference sequence). The CDR3 is 15 residues long. Trimming shortened V by 0 bases and J by 1 base, and 7 bases separated the two germline ends. CDR3 residues: CATSREVQSYNEQFF. Written as DNA, the CDR3 is TGTGCCACCAGCAGAGAGGTCCAGTCCTACAATGAGCAGTTCTTC.

Concerning this clone: This sample also contains other DNA sequences that code for the same CDR3. The chain is built from TRBV27 and TRBJ2-1; D not certain. This CDR3 is built from 11 residues. V shed 6 bases and J shed 4 bases, with 4 bases lying between them. In germline, CDR1 is MNHEY, CDR2 SMNVEV (reference sequence). The CDR3 DNA reads TGTGCCAGCAGCAGATACAATGAGCAGTTCTTC. Its protein product is CASSRYNEQFF.

V is TRBV2 and J is TRBJ2-7; TRBD2 aligns across 9 bases. CDR1 is SNHLY, CDR2 FYNNEI, per germline. This CDR3 region has 17 residues. The trim removed 6 bases at V and 2 bases at J, leaving 14 bases unmatched. This chain's CDR3 is CASSSTKRLAVTYEQYF. The CDR3 DNA reads as TGTGCCAGCAGCTCAACCAAACGACTAGCGGTGACCTACGAGCAGTACTTC.